This T cell receptor (beta chain) was recovered during a study of identical twins. Trimming removed 9 bases from V and 0 bases from J, with 9 bases in between. The CDR3 consists of 13 residues. From germline, CDR1 is SGHAT and CDR2 FQNNGV. Points on this clonotype: Its cognate antigen is unknown.

Regarding the study as a whole: Conclusions came from cross-sectional statistical analysis, not from following the same donors. Less excess twin sharing appeared in beta out-of-frame sequences.

TCRdb fed the 5' RACE reads into MiXCR, producing one record per CDR3 protein. The sample has around 230,000 distinct CDR3 sequences, over 5.5% seen once; the top ten hold roughly 15%. This same sample was also part of a study on T cells expressing NK-cell markers. As reported in that work: Sorted T-cell subsets CD3+CD56+NKG2C+, CD3+CD56+NKG2C- and CD3+CD56-NKG2C+ were TCR beta-sequenced.

This TCR came from a woman between 18 and 30 years old in good health. The sample consisted of CD8+ T cells sorted from blood. J is TRBJ1-3 and V is TRBV11-2, with no clear D. DNA of the CDR3: TGTGCCAGTGACCCCTCCTCTGGAAACACCATATATTTT. Translated: CASDPSSGNTIYF. The full variable domain, in which reference TRBV11-2 and TRBJ1-3 provide the parts outside the CDR3, is EAGVAQSPRYKIIEKRQSVAFWCNPISGHATLYWYQQILGQGPKLLIQFQNNGVVDDSQLPKDRFSAERLKGVDSTLKIQPAKLEDSAVYLCASDPSSGNTIYFGEGSWLTVV.